This T cell receptor beta chain emerged from a study of early T cells in non-severe SARS-CoV-2 infection. Trimming took 4 bases from V and 8 from J; bases not matched to a gene: 7. Germline CDR1 SEHNR, CDR2 FQNEAQ (reference sequence). This CDR3 region has 14 residues. TCRdb recomputed calls from the 5' RACE reads with MiXCR, one row per CDR3 protein. Among around 61,000 distinct CDR3 sequences listed, roughly an eighth were seen once. This clonotype has a count of ten or more. The chain links TRBV7-9 to TRBJ1-4, with 7 bases matching TRBD1. The sequencing input was whole blood. This receptor was taken from an adult who was a healthcare worker with PCR-confirmed SARS-CoV-2 infection or an uninfected control (not recorded which). Here the CDR3 reads CASSSPGQLEKLFF. CDR3 bases: TGTGCCAGCAGCTCACCGGGACAGCTCGAAAAACTGTTTTTT.